Here is one TCR beta chain with its context. What this receptor recognizes is not known. No base-level quality is on record; no much larger clone is a single base apart. This specimen belongs to a study of identical twins' blood T cells (dated by TCRdb to the early 2010s). Regarding the complete study: The approximately 12 libraries, six for the alpha chain and six for the beta chain, together yielded 45 million to 55 million Illumina reads. The study compared TCR alpha and beta chain repertoires of three pairs of monozygous twins using next-generation sequencing to assess genetic influence on repertoire formation.

The full study reports these points: Looking at the most abundant TCRbeta clonotypes, every donor had more CDR3 sequences in common with her twin than with unrelated donors. The number of CDR3 clonotypes shared between two donors was mainly determined by the product of the cloneset sizes of the two donors, and no clear deviation from this trend was shown by twins. Environmental influences could not be excluded as an explanation for twin similarity, since twins were reared together. The study stated that the proposed role of the TCRalpha J segment in MHC recognition during thymic selection needs to be validated by independent studies. Twin pairs were reported to be markedly more alike in V gene usage than unrelated donors were, even when looking at non-selected out-of-frame TCRbeta clonotypes.

Donors were six healthy women forming three monozygous twin pairs. All three twin pairs had been raised together and were thought likely to have encountered the same vaccines and infectious agents. TCR cDNA libraries were prepared from RNA that was isolated from peripheral blood mononuclear cells. Library generation was performed with 5' RACE. The reads were generated on an Illumina Genome Analyzer IIx. The RNA-based TCR cDNA libraries were made using a previously described protocol that was modified in several ways. Sample-specific barcodes were introduced on both ends of each TCR cDNA library during cDNA synthesis and amplification to prevent cross-contamination. The authors' analysis ran thus. Between about 90,000 and nearly 500,000 clonotypes were identified per individual, and about 2 to 3.6 million CDR3-containing reads were obtained per library. Reads carrying improper barcode index combinations were removed, after which the MiTCR software was used to build a cloneset for each library. During the assembly of CDR3 clonotypes by MiTCR, low-quality reads were filtered or rescued and PCR and sequencing errors were corrected. Artificial out-of-frame clonotypes were mapped to in-frame sequences, with one indel allowed in the CDR3, and then removed. Similarity of V and J gene usage between donors was measured as Jensen-Shannon divergence divided by mean entropy. TCRdb trimmed the raw reads at Q25, called clones with MiXCR and kept productive beta chains. A single entry per CDR3 protein holds the most common genes and DNA from its merged rows. Clone size and V and J calls follow TCRdb, not the original study. Across this sample there are roughly 340,000 distinct CDR3 sequences, with about 28% seen only once. The ten largest make up roughly 5.5% of the sample.

A distance of 9 bases separates the germline ends of V and J, which lose 6 bases and 0 bases respectively. There are 14 amino acids in the CDR3, from cysteine to phenylalanine inclusive. The kept DNA is CDR3 alone, 42 bases in frame from the first base. CDR1 and CDR2 are drawn from the germline V gene (reference sequence): MNHNY, SVGAGI. The receptor was isolated from a woman aged 18 to 49 in good health. In this chain, TRBV6-6 is recombined with TRBJ1-3, with an unclear D gene assignment. Sequenced sample: PBMCs. The DNA is as follows: TGTGCCAGCAGGGGATCTAACTCTGGAAACACCATATATTTT. Its translation reads: CASRGSNSGNTIYF.